This T cell receptor beta chain is from a study of human T cells and chemical hapten exposure. The sample's time point: patch test 3, about 24 weeks after DPC sensitization. Treatment of the sample: therapeutic diphenylcyclopropenone sensitization with weekly scalp DPC. V lost 5 bases to trimming and J lost 7 bases, with 18 bases between them. This CDR3 region has 15 residues. Looked up from germline, CDR1 is MDHEN and CDR2 is SYDVKM. As the library was built, unique molecular identifiers were attached to individual cDNA molecules. TCRdb ran MiXCR on the RACE reads and lists one entry per CDR3 protein. The sample holds over 80,000 distinct CDR3 sequences, roughly 11% seen once.

This sequence originates from a woman under 40 with alopecia areata. Some clones in this sample may be carry-over from other donors' samples. The V call is TRBV28, the J call TRBJ2-1; D gene unclear. The source material was whole blood, sampled in connection with sensitization to the hapten diphenylcyclopropenone (DPC). The DNA of the CDR3 is TGTGCCAGCAGTACCTCGAAGGGTAAGAGAAATGAGCAGTTCTTC. It codes for CASSTSKGKRNEQFF.